This T cell receptor (beta chain) was sequenced during a study of T cell responses to AZD1222 COVID-19 vaccine. Method: immunoSEQ multiplex PCR; TCRdb's copy keeps in-frame clones and lacks some. The table includes tens of thousands of clones, around 91% detected once. Study results and limitations: The donor cohort was predominantly white British with a female majority, and clonal diversity may have been underestimated.

Comments on this clone: Its antigen is unidentified.

This CDR3 contains 15 residues. The germline V gene encodes CDR1 SGHDN and CDR2 FVKESK. Trimming took 0 bases from V and 5 from J, leaving 13 bases between them. The chain joins TRBV14 to TRBJ1-2; tentatively, D is TRBD1 (5 bases). The sequence came from an adult in good health. The sequencing here drew on peripheral blood, taken on day 0 of MenACWY control vaccination. Here the CDR3 reads CASSQDSGKGYGYTF. DNA of the CDR3: TGTGCCAGCAGCCAAGATTCAGGAAAGGGGTATGGCTACACCTTC.